The next 10 T cell receptor beta chains were all read from a single sample in a study of blood T cell repertoires in COVID-19. The table came from immunoSEQ multiplex PCR; TCRdb's copy has only in-frame clones and leaves some out. The data show 240,000 or so clones, around 90% seen once. The sample was peripheral blood. The receptors were gathered from a young woman with acute or convalescent COVID-19.

The rearrangement links TRBV5-1 to TRBJ1-1; D is perhaps TRBD1 (5 bases). The germline CDR1 and CDR2 sequences are SGHRS and YFSETQ. Trimming removed 0 bases at V and 0 bases at J, with 18 bases between. This CDR3 contains 18 residues. Written as DNA, the CDR3 is TGCGCCAGCAGCTTGGCCGGGGGTCCGGGTATTTTGAACACTGAAGCTTTCTTT. Its translation is CASSLAGGPGILNTEAFF.

This sequence joins TRBV5-1 and TRBJ2-7; D is possibly TRBD1 (5 bases). CDR1 SGHRS and CDR2 YFSETQ come from the germline V gene. The CDR3 covers 14 residues. Trimming cost V 0 bases and J 5 bases, with 12 bases left between them. In DNA form, the CDR3 reads TGCGCCAGCAGCTTGGAGATTTCAGGGAACGAGCAGTACTTC. It codes for CASSLEISGNEQYF.

This sequence joins TRBV15 and TRBJ1-2, with D possibly matching TRBD1 (5 bases). CDR3 length equals 16 residues. The germline CDR1 and CDR2 sequences are LNHNV and YYDKDF (reference sequence). V was cut by 0 bases and J by 4 bases, with 15 bases left in between. CDR3 in amino acids: CATSRDPLPGGYGYTF. In DNA, the CDR3 is TGTGCCACCAGCAGAGATCCCCTCCCCGGGGGCTATGGCTACACCTTC.

This chain joins TRBV7-3 and TRBJ1-4; D may be TRBD1 (5 bases). The CDR3 has 13 residues. CDR1 is SGHTA, CDR2 FQGTGA, per germline. Trimming removed 5 bases at V and 8 bases at J, with 12 bases between. DNA for the CDR3: TGTGCCAGCAGCCAGGGACGGGGGGAAAAACTGTTTTTT. Amino acids: CASSQGRGEKLFF.

This chain joins TRBV30 and TRBJ2-2; no reliable D call. The V and J ends lost 2 bases and 4 bases respectively, with 8 bases between them. This CDR3 has 13 residues. CDR1 and CDR2 from the germline V gene are GTSNPN and SVGIG (reference sequence). CDR3 loop: CAWSRLVTGELFF. For the CDR3, the DNA is TGTGCCTGGAGTCGGTTAGTCACCGGGGAGCTGTTTTTT. Filled out from reference TRBV30 and TRBJ2-2, the complete variable domain reads SQTIHQWPATLVQPVGSPLSLECTVEGTSNPNLYWYRQAAGRGLQLLFYSVGIGQISSEVPQNLSASRPQDRQFILSSKKLLLSDSGFYLCAWSRLVTGELFFGEGSRLTVL.

This chain connects TRBV4-3 to TRBJ2-6; no clear D gene. The length of the CDR3 is 16 residues. Looked up from germline, CDR1 is LGHNA and CDR2 is YSLEER. The germline V and J ends were trimmed by 1 base and 0 bases, with 7 bases remaining between them. DNA of the CDR3: TGCGCCAGCAGCCAAGGGCACCACTCTGGGGCCAACGTCCTGACTTTC. It codes for CASSQGHHSGANVLTF.

The chain carries TRBV5-8 and TRBJ2-7; possible D gene TRBD2, 5 bases. CDR1 and CDR2 (germline): SGHTS, YDEGEE. V was trimmed by 0 bases and J by 1 base, leaving 5 bases between them. The CDR3 spans 13 residues. The CDR3 region has the DNA TGTGCCAGCAGCTTGGCGGGGTCCTACGAGCAGTACTTC. It encodes CASSLAGSYEQYF.

The J gene is TRBJ2-3, the V gene TRBV7-2; D gene uncertain. Germline CDR1 reads SGHTA; CDR2 reads FQGNSA. This CDR3 comprises 14 residues. V was cut by 5 bases and J by 2 bases, with 11 bases left in between. The CDR3 bases are TGTGCCAGCAGCGCGGTGGCAACCACAGATACGCAGTATTTT. Translation: CASSAVATTDTQYF.

The V gene is TRBV10-3, the J gene TRBJ2-7; D may be TRBD1 (5 bases). V was pared by 3 bases and J by 7 bases, with 7 bases between. The CDR3 totals 11 residues. Looked up from germline, CDR1 is ENHRY and CDR2 is SYGVKD. CDR3 nucleotide sequence: TGTGCCATCAGTGACAGGGCGGAGCAGTACTTC. Protein product: CAISDRAEQYF.

The chain recombines TRBV6-5 with TRBJ2-7; 8 bases fit TRBD2. The CDR3 has 14 amino acids. With 7 bases clipped from V and 3 bases from J, the junction kept 8 bases outside the gene matches. CDR1 is MNHEY and CDR2 is SVGAGI in the germline V gene. The CDR3, as DNA: TGTGCCAGCACTCAAGGGCTAGCGGGCTACGAGCAGTACTTC. Its translation is CASTQGLAGYEQYF.